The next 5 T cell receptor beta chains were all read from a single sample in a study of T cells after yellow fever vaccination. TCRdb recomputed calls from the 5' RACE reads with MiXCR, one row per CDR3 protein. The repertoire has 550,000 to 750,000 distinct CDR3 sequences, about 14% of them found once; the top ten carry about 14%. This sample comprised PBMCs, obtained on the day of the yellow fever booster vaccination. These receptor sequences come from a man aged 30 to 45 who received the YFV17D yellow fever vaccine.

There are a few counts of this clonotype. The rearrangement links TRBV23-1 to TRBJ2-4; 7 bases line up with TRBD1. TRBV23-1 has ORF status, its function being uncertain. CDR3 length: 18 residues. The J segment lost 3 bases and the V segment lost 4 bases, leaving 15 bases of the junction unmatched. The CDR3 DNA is TGCGCCAGCAGTCCTCCGACCGCTCACAGGGGATTCAAAAACATTCAGTACTTC. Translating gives CASSPPTAHRGFKNIQYF.

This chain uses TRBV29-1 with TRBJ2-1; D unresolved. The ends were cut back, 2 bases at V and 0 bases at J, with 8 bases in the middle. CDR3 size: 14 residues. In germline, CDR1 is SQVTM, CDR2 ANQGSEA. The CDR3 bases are TGCAGCGTTGAAACCCCAAGCTCCTACAATGAGCAGTTCTTC. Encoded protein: CSVETPSSYNEQFF.

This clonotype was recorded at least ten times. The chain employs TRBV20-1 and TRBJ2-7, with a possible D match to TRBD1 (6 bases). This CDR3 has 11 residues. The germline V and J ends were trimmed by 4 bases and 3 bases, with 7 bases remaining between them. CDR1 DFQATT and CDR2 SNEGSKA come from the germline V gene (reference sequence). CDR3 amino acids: CSATQGYEQYF. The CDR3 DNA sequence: TGCAGTGCTACACAGGGCTACGAGCAGTACTTC.

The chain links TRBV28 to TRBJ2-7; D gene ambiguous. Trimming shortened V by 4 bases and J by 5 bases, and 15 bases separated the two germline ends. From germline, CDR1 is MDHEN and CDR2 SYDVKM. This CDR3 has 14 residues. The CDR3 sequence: CASSSRSGWDEQYF. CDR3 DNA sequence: TGTGCCAGCAGTTCAAGGTCCGGGTGGGACGAGCAGTACTTC.

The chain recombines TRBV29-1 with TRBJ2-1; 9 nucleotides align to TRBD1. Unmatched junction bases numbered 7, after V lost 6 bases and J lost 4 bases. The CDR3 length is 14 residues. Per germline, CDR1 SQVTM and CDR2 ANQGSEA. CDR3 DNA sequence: TGCAGCGTAGAGGGACAGGGAGAGTACAATGAGCAGTTCTTC. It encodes CSVEGQGEYNEQFF.